Reported below is one T cell receptor beta chain. CDR1 MDHEN and CDR2 SYDVKM come from the germline V gene. Between the trimmed V and J ends, which lost 5 bases and 1 base, there was a span of 15 bases. The CDR3 length is 15 residues. TCRdb fed the RT-PCR reads into MiXCR, producing one record per CDR3 protein. The table shows 550,000 to 750,000 distinct CDR3 sequences, with approximately 14% occurring only once. The source of this sequence is a female donor in good health, serving as a healthy control. The rearrangement uses TRBV28 and TRBJ2-7; D is perhaps TRBD2 (6 bases). Sequencing used memory CD4+ T cells from blood. The CDR3 loop reads CASSPTTRASYEQYF. Written as DNA, the CDR3 is TGTGCCAGCAGTCCTACGACTAGGGCATCCTACGAGCAGTACTTC.